This T cell receptor (beta chain) was sequenced in a study of shared clonotypes between healthy human individuals. The V and J ends lost 0 bases and 8 bases, in that order; junction bases with no gene match: 13. Germline CDR1 is MNHNS and CDR2 is SASEGT. CDR3 length: 17 amino acids. The table came from immunoSEQ multiplex PCR; TCRdb's copy has only in-frame clones and leaves some out. The sample comprises roughly 2,300,000 clones, 85% to 95% of which are singletons, and roughly 0.34% rests with the top ten. This clonotype was sampled from a man aged 18 to 30 in good health. Some clones in this sample may be carry-over from other donors' samples. Input material: naive CD4+ T cells from PBMCs. Subset denoted: CD45RA+ positively selected. The rearrangement uses TRBV6-1 and TRBJ2-1, with TRBD2 matching over 7 bases. The CDR3 bases are TGTGCCAGCAGTGAAGCGCTTGGAGGGACTACTAGATATGAGCAGTTCTTC. It codes for CASSEALGGTTRYEQFF.